Listed here are 17 T cell receptor beta chains from one sample, sequenced in a study of T cell responses to AZD1222 COVID-19 vaccine. The protocol was immunoSEQ multiplex PCR, while the TCRdb copy is restricted to in-frame clones and leaves out a portion. The sample shows approximately 150,000 clones, 90% of them seen only once. Here the sequenced sample was peripheral blood, taken 28 days after the second AZD1222 dose. These receptors were taken from an adult who received the AZD1222 COVID-19 vaccine.

The chain links TRBV7-2 to TRBJ2-1; the D is unclear. The CDR3 spans 15 residues. Trimming stripped 9 bases from V and 8 bases from J, with 23 bases between. The germline CDR1 and CDR2 sequences are SGHTA and FQGNSA. CDR3: CASRALDSRGHEQFF. For the CDR3, the DNA is TGTGCCAGTCGGGCCCTAGATTCGCGTGGTCATGAGCAGTTCTTC. Combining the CDR3 with reference TRBV7-2 and TRBJ2-1 gives the whole variable domain GAGVSQSPSNKVTEKGKDVELRCDPISGHTALYWYRQSLGQGLEFLIYFQGNSAPDKSGLPSDRFSAERTGGSVSTLTIQRTQQEDSAVYLCASRALDSRGHEQFFGPGTRLTVL.

A single count supports this clone. The chain joins TRBV5-1 to TRBJ2-6; TRBD1 aligns across 7 bases. The V gene end was trimmed by 4 bases and the J gene end by 3 bases; junction bases not matched to a gene: 10. The CDR3 is made up of 17 amino acids. CDR1 is SGHRS, CDR2 YFSETQ, per germline. The CDR3 DNA reads TGCGCCAGCAGCAAGACAGGGTCACGTCTTGGGGCCAACGTCCTGACTTTC. Residues: CASSKTGSRLGANVLTF.

The J gene is TRBJ1-6, the V gene TRBV28, with D possibly matching TRBD1 (5 bases). Germline V gives CDR1 MDHEN, CDR2 SYDVKM. The germline V and J ends were trimmed by 4 bases and 10 bases, with 20 bases remaining between them. The CDR3 has 16 amino acids. The CDR3 protein is CASSSGLTGGTSPLHF. CDR3 DNA sequence: TGTGCCAGCAGTTCGGGACTGACGGGGGGGACCTCACCCCTCCACTTT.

The chain has TRBV6-5 and TRBJ2-7, with 7 bases matching TRBD1. The CDR3 length is 14 residues. CDR1 is MNHEY, CDR2 SVGAGI, per germline. V shed 3 bases and J 5 bases; nucleotides not matched to a gene: 7. The CDR3, as DNA: TGTGCCAGCAGTTATAGGGGGCAGCAGGACGAGCAGTACTTC. Its translation: CASSYRGQQDEQYF.

The chain employs TRBV27 and TRBJ1-2; weak D call: TRBD1 (5 bases). This CDR3 has 14 residues. Germline CDR1 reads MNHEY; CDR2 reads SMNVEV (reference sequence). The ends were cut back, 8 bases at V and 8 bases at J, with 21 bases in the middle. The DNA of the CDR3 is TGTGCCAGCGCCTCGGGGGGGAGTTTTGGAGGCTACACCTTC. Translation gives CASASGGSFGGYTF.

This clone has just one count. The V gene is TRBV15, the J gene TRBJ1-1; 7 nucleotides agree with TRBD1. The germline V gene has CDR1 LNHNV and CDR2 YYDKDF (reference sequence). V lost 6 bases, J lost 3 bases, and 4 bases stayed unmatched. The length of the CDR3 is 13 residues. CDR3 nucleotides: TGTGCCACCAGGAACCAGGGGGACACTGAAGCTTTCTTT. Its translation: CATRNQGDTEAFF.

This chain's CDR3 is CASSHGIPSGDLYNEQFF. CDR3 coding DNA: TGTGCCAGCAGCCACGGGATTCCTAGCGGGGACCTTTACAATGAGCAGTTCTTC. This chain connects TRBV3-1 (or the pseudogene TRBV3-2) to TRBJ2-1, with 9 positions matching TRBD2. V was clipped by 3 bases and J by 4 bases; unmatched bases: 13. Germline values: CDR1 LGHDT, CDR2 YNNKEL (reference sequence). The CDR3 spans 18 residues.

The J gene is TRBJ1-4, the V gene TRBV28, with D uncertain. Trimming cost V 5 bases and J 8 bases, with 9 bases left between them. This CDR3 has 12 amino acids. Germline-derived CDR1 and CDR2 are MDHEN and SYDVKM. The chain's CDR3 is CASSLRPEKLFF. The DNA for the CDR3 is TGTGCCAGCAGTCTACGTCCGGAAAAACTGTTTTTT.

This chain links TRBV6-2 or TRBV6-3 with TRBJ1-5; maybe TRBD1 (5 bases). The CDR3 is made up of 14 amino acids. In germline, CDR1 is MNHEY, CDR2 SVGEGT. V lost 2 bases, J lost 3 bases, and 8 bases lay in between. The CDR3 coding sequence is TGTGCCAGCAGTTACAGCAGGGACAATCAGCCCCAGCATTTT. It yields the protein CASSYSRDNQPQHF.

The V call is TRBV2, the J call TRBJ2-7; D is ambiguous. Germline V gives CDR1 SNHLY, CDR2 FYNNEI. Trimming shortened V by 8 bases and J by 3 bases, and 8 bases separated the two germline ends. This CDR3 is 11 amino acids long. The CDR3, as DNA: TGTGCCAGCGGGCCTAACTACGAGCAGTACTTC. This codes for CASGPNYEQYF.

This clone was recorded once. The chain employs TRBV24-1 and TRBJ2-1; 10 positions match TRBD2. V gave up 3 bases and J gave up 4 bases; unmatched junction bases: 5. Germline lookup yields CDR1 KGHDR and CDR2 SFDVKD. CDR3 size: 16 residues. DNA for the CDR3: TGTGCCACCAGTGATGCCGGACTAGCGGATTACAATGAGCAGTTCTTC. Translated, it gives CATSDAGLADYNEQFF.

The rearrangement links TRBV20-1 to TRBJ1-3, with unresolved D. V was cut by 4 bases and J by 4 bases, with 5 bases left in between. Germline CDR1 reads DFQATT; CDR2 reads SNEGSKA (reference sequence). This CDR3 has 11 residues. DNA of the CDR3: TGCAGTGCTATGACCGGAAACACCATATATTTT. It translates to CSAMTGNTIYF.

This clone showed up just once. CDR3 sequence reads: CASSPNGLALKETQYF. DNA of the CDR3: TGTGCCAGCAGTCCCAACGGGCTAGCGTTGAAAGAGACCCAGTACTTC. The rearrangement uses TRBV28 and TRBJ2-5, with D maybe TRBD2 (6 bases). The CDR3 is 16 amino acids. Trimming took off 5 bases at V and 3 bases at J, with 19 bases between the two ends. The germline gives CDR1 MDHEN, CDR2 SYDVKM.

The chain carries TRBV25-1 and TRBJ1-2, with 7 nucleotides matching TRBD1. Germline V CDR1 and CDR2: MGHDK, SYGVNS. The CDR3 sequence is 15 residues long. J gave up 4 bases and V 4 bases, and 9 bases lay outside the gene matches. The CDR3 DNA is TGTGCCAGCAGTGCCACCCTCCGGGACAGCTATGGCTACACCTTC. Protein sequence: CASSATLRDSYGYTF.

The V call is TRBV19, the J call TRBJ1-5; 11 bases fit TRBD1. Germline CDR1 is LNHDA and CDR2 is SQIVND (reference sequence). The CDR3 contains 15 residues. With 5 bases clipped from V and 5 bases from J, the junction kept 5 bases outside the gene matches. The CDR3 DNA sequence: TGTGCCAGTAGTGAGGACAGGGGGCTACATCAGCCCCAGCATTTT. Its protein is CASSEDRGLHQPQHF.

The chain joins TRBV7-2 to TRBJ1-1; 7 bases are a match to TRBD1. Trimming took 6 bases from V and 3 from J; bases not matched to a gene: 4. Germline V gene data show CDR1 as SGHTA and CDR2 as FQGNSA. CDR3 size: 13 residues. The CDR3 DNA sequence: TGTGCCAGCAGTCCCCAGGGGGACACTGAAGCTTTCTTT. It specifies CASSPQGDTEAFF.

V and J are TRBV5-6 and TRBJ2-3; maybe TRBD1 (6 bases). Germline V CDR1 and CDR2: SGHDT, YYEEEE. Trimming cost V 1 base and J 6 bases, with 21 bases left between them. The CDR3 totals 17 residues. The CDR3 DNA sequence: TGTGCCAGCAGCTTGACCCGGGCCGTCAGGGGTCATGATACGCAGTATTTT. It specifies CASSLTRAVRGHDTQYF.